This TCR beta chain was identified in a study of shared clonotypes between healthy human individuals. Study-level background: Each donor had three CD4 naive, three CD4 memory, two CD8 naive and one CD8 memory plate.

Profiling relied on immunoSEQ multiplex PCR, and the TCRdb table lists in-frame clones only, not all of them. Of some 680,000 clones in the sample, approximately 73% were seen once. The study drew its donors from healthy HIV-negative adults without recent acute infections or vaccinations. The V segment lost 4 bases and the J segment 2 bases; nucleotides outside the gene matches: 4. The germline CDR1 and CDR2 sequences are SGHNT and YYREEE (reference sequence). The CDR3 is made up of 16 amino acids. About this clone: Other DNA sequences in the sample encode the same CDR3.

The sequenced sample was memory CD4+ T cells sorted from blood. Stated subset: CD45RA-negative fraction. The origin of this receptor is a woman aged 25 to 39 in good health. The rearrangement joins TRBV5-4 to TRBJ2-5; 14 bases agree with TRBD2. The chain's CDR3 is CASSKGLAGVQETQYF. Written as DNA, the CDR3 is TGTGCCAGCAGCAAGGGACTAGCGGGAGTACAAGAGACCCAGTACTTC.